These T cell receptor beta chains were read from a single sample in a study of cytomegalovirus exposure and HLA in healthy donors. Only in-frame clones appear in the TCRdb table, and some are missing; sequencing was by immunoSEQ multiplex PCR. The sample holds some 65,000 clones; 62% are singletons and the top ten take around 2.7%. Material: PBMCs. The receptors were gathered from a man between 25 and 39 years old in good health and CMV-seronegative. Each CDR3 is given without its conserved first and last residue.

v_gene,CDR3aa
TRBV29-1,SALSEVGELF
TRBV27,ASSLGSGYEQY
TRBV6-5,ASSSPRRIGDEKLF
TRBV6-5,ASSREYNSPLH
TRBV4-1,ASSQFRDRGYEQY
TRBV6-5,ASTTGGKGYT
TRBV29-1,SVGPGLAGAHNEQF
TRBV4-2,ASSRTPTGNNSPLH
TRBV5-1,ASSLIRTPFGYT
TRBV29-1,SVVGGGYTEAF
TRBV27,ASSFVDRVKETQY
TRBV6-1,ASKLAGPTYEQY
TRBV19,ATGGLGYGYT
TRBV6-5,ASSYSLTGDTEAF
TRBV29-1,SVDVPGLADTYEQY
TRBV29-1,SVESYPSTDTQY
TRBV27,ASSLRARQPQH
TRBV6-7,ASSFASDGALEKLF
TRBV18,ASSRGQVSNQPQH
TRBV6-5,ASSSGGKGWETQY
TRBV2,ASTRGGLSNQPQH
TRBV30,AWSGGFGELF
TRBV7-6,ASSPPKGGLAEAF
TRBV4-1,ASSLAQGYNEQF
TRBV7-9,ASSEDRDPSSSGANVLT
TRBV6-6,ASGGKWTEAF
TRBV5-4,ASSPLGAGGLETQY
TRBV4-2,ASSQEVDRNSPLH
TRBV10-3,AISEAGAETDQY
TRBV5-4,ASSWDNGQPQH
TRBV5-1,ASSPSPGRSTDTQY
TRBV29-1,SVLGTSGSYNEQF
TRBV19,ASSDRGYEQY
TRBV15,ATSRADRVGQLF
TRBV29-1,SVGDREVTEAF
TRBV6-5,ASSYSRTGGLELF
TRBV27,ASSLSQGGYEQY
TRBV2,ASSEGRTGLAKNIQY
TRBV18,ASLQGNTEAF
TRBV5-4,ASSLDRDTRGYT
TRBV5-1,ASSPPDWNTEAF
TRBV6-4,ASSGGGATDTQY
TRBV19,ASSKGTSGGDEQF
TRBV11-2,ASSPKFATAYNEQF
TRBV15,ATSSGTDYEQY
TRBV4-1,ASSQDRAGLRQPQH
TRBV11-2,ASSRGQGTGYT
TRBV25-1,ASSVPGGGSPLH
TRBV7-9,ASSLQSGGVEAF
TRBV4-1,ASSQFGGGEKLF
TRBV30,AWRGEGEQY
TRBV5-1,ASSLVSGNSPLH
TRBV4-1,ASSQVVAMNTEAF
TRBV6-1,ASSQDQGTGANVLT
TRBV7-9,ASSLGSGSATNYGYT
TRBV7-8,ASSATSGGGIDTQY
TRBV19,ASSYDSLNTEAF
TRBV5-5,ASSRTSGSYEQY
TRBV29-1,SVAQGLTSTDTQY
TRBV6-6,ASRTGLNQPQH